Below, 28 T cell receptor beta chains from the same sample are listed, as sequenced in a study of patients and donors after allogeneic stem cell transplantation (dated by TCRdb to between 2020 and 2021). Libraries were built with RT-PCR. For sequencing, a NextSeq 550 was employed. In TCRdb, the public reads were trimmed at Q25 with fastp and aligned with MiXCR, with productive beta chains retained. Here each entry gathers all rows of one CDR3 protein and keeps the most common genes and DNA. For this sample there are approximately 220,000 distinct CDR3 sequences; over 30% appear just once. The top ten hold 11% of the sample. Specimen: blood, either unsorted or a sorted T cell fraction (not recorded which). The receptors here all came from a human donor who was either an allogeneic HSCT recipient or a stem cell or donor lymphocyte infusion donor (not recorded which). It is not recorded whose cells these are; they may come from a transplant donor.

This clonotype was detected a few times. The chain recombines TRBV4-1 with TRBJ1-1; tentatively, D is TRBD1 (6 bases). The V end was cut by 2 bases, the J end by 4 bases, with 14 bases between. Germline-derived CDR1 and CDR2 are MGHRA and YSYEKL. This CDR3 has 15 residues. The CDR3 loop is CASSQPPRGATEAFF. CDR3 DNA sequence: TGCGCCAGCAGCCAACCGCCTCGGGGGGCCACTGAAGCTTTCTTT.

The V and J genes are TRBV3-1 and TRBJ1-3, with D possibly being TRBD1 (6 bases). CDR1 and CDR2 from the germline V gene are LGHDT and YNNKEL (reference sequence). Trimming took 2 bases from V and 0 from J, leaving 8 bases between them. The CDR3 sequence is 15 residues long. The CDR3 protein is CASSQTDSSGNTIYF. Written as DNA, the CDR3 is TGTGCCAGCAGCCAAACGGACAGCTCTGGAAACACCATATATTTT.

In this sample, this clonotype turned up once. The chain recombines TRBV4-1 with TRBJ2-1; 7 bases fit TRBD2. Germline loops: CDR1 MGHRA, CDR2 YSYEKL. CDR3 size: 17 residues. The V gene end was trimmed by 2 bases and the J gene end by 0 bases; junction bases not matched to a gene: 7. The CDR3 DNA reads TGCGCCAGCAGCCAACCCCGGGCGGGGGTCTCCTACAATGAGCAGTTCTTC. This sequence encodes CASSQPRAGVSYNEQFF.

The rearrangement joins TRBV4-2 to TRBJ1-1; D is ambiguous. Per the germline V gene, CDR1 is LGHNA and CDR2 is YNFKEQ. V was cut by 2 bases and J by 0 bases, with 10 bases left in between. CDR3 size: 15 residues. The CDR3 DNA is TGTGCCAGCAGCCAACAGCAGAGATTGAACACTGAAGCTTTCTTT. Protein sequence: CASSQQQRLNTEAFF.

The CDR3 DNA is TGTGCCAGCAGACTCGTAGGCAGGGGAGAAGCTTTCTTT. Its translation: CASRLVGRGEAFF. This sequence joins TRBV6-6 and TRBJ1-1, with a tentative D call TRBD1 (6 bases). The V gene's germline CDR1 is MNHNY and CDR2 SVGAGI (reference sequence). The CDR3 is 13 amino acids. V was clipped by 6 bases and J by 8 bases, with 16 bases between them.

The CDR3 nucleotides read TGTGCCAGCAGGGGACAGAGCAATCAGCCCCAGCATTTT. This gives the protein CASRGQSNQPQHF. The chain links TRBV12-3 or TRBV12-4 to TRBJ1-5; TRBD1 aligns across 7 bases. The CDR3 is made up of 13 amino acids. The junction had 0 bases not matched to a gene; V was cut back by 6 bases and J by 1 base.

The gene calls are TRBV5-1 and TRBJ1-1; 9 nucleotides line up with TRBD1. This CDR3 contains 9 residues. The V and J ends lost 7 bases and 11 bases, in that order; junction bases with no gene match: 0. The V gene's germline CDR1 is SGHRS and CDR2 YFSETQ. The CDR3 here is CASGTGAFF. Written as DNA, the CDR3 is TGCGCCAGCGGGACAGGGGCTTTCTTT.

The chain is built from TRBV28 and TRBJ2-5; 8 positions agree with TRBD1. CDR1 MDHEN and CDR2 SYDVKM come from the germline V gene. This CDR3 spans 15 amino acids. With 2 bases clipped from V and 5 bases from J, the junction kept 7 bases outside the gene matches. The CDR3 DNA reads TGTGCCAGCAGTTTAAGGACAGGGATCCTGGAGACCCAGTACTTC. It specifies CASSLRTGILETQYF.

This clonotype has only a few counts. J is TRBJ2-3 and V is TRBV29-1; D is unclear. CDR3 length: 12 amino acids. Deletions cut 0 bases from V and 9 bases from J, with 10 bases between. Germline V gene data show CDR1 as SQVTM and CDR2 as ANQGSEA. CDR3 sequence reads: CSVEEWEGTQYF. CDR3 coding DNA: TGCAGCGTTGAAGAGTGGGAAGGGACGCAGTATTTT.

This clonotype appeared a few times. This sequence joins TRBV20-1 and TRBJ1-4, with 10 bases aligning to TRBD1. Per the germline V gene, CDR1 is DFQATT and CDR2 is SNEGSKA (reference sequence). V shed 6 bases and J 7 bases; nucleotides not matched to a gene: 5. CDR3 length: 13 amino acids. CDR3: CSAGQGVGEKLFF. In nucleotides, the CDR3 is TGCAGTGCCGGACAGGGGGTCGGTGAAAAACTGTTTTTT.

This clonotype has a handful of counts. The chain is built from TRBV10-3 and TRBJ1-2; 10 bases agree with TRBD1. Germline values: CDR1 ENHRY, CDR2 SYGVKD. The CDR3 length is 15 residues. V trimming: 6 bases; J trimming: 2 bases; junction bases outside the gene matches: 6. The CDR3 loop reads CAIRSGTGANYGYTF. In DNA, the CDR3 is TGTGCCATCAGATCCGGGACAGGGGCAAACTATGGCTACACCTTC.

The V gene is TRBV6-5, the J gene TRBJ1-3; D not resolved. Germline loops: CDR1 MNHEY, CDR2 SVGAGI. Trimming pared 6 bases from V and 8 bases from J, leaving 14 bases between. The CDR3 consists of 13 residues. In nucleotides, the CDR3 is TGTGCCAGCAGGGGAGGAGGGAAAGACACCATATATTTT. It codes for CASRGGGKDTIYF.

The chain couples TRBV20-1 to TRBJ1-2; tentative D call: TRBD1 (5 bases). V was trimmed by 7 bases and J by 4 bases, leaving 16 bases between them. Germline V gene data show CDR1 as DFQATT and CDR2 as SNEGSKA (reference sequence). There are 13 residues in the CDR3. CDR3 region: CSGVVTGPYGYTF. The DNA for the CDR3 is TGCAGTGGAGTGGTAACAGGACCCTATGGCTACACCTTC.

J is TRBJ2-3 and V is TRBV27; D is perhaps TRBD1 or TRBD2 (5 bases each). The CDR3 runs to 17 residues. V shed 7 bases and J shed 1 base, with 21 bases lying between them. The V gene's germline CDR1 is MNHEY and CDR2 SMNVEV (reference sequence). Here the CDR3 reads CASKQRGPVEGTDTQYF. The CDR3 DNA sequence: TGTGCCAGCAAGCAAAGGGGCCCCGTGGAGGGCACAGATACGCAGTATTTT.

The rearrangement joins TRBV18 to TRBJ2-3; D is uncertain. The CDR3 is 12 residues long. Looked up from germline, CDR1 is KGHSH and CDR2 is LQKENI. Trimming shortened V by 8 bases and J by 2 bases, and 8 bases separated the two germline ends. Written as DNA, the CDR3 is TGTGCCAGCAGCCCCCCCACAGATACGCAGTATTTT. Its translation is CASSPPTDTQYF.

The J gene is TRBJ2-2, the V gene TRBV24-1; tentatively, D is TRBD1 (6 bases). V lost 2 bases, J lost 5 bases, and 17 bases lay in between. Germline loops: CDR1 KGHDR, CDR2 SFDVKD. This CDR3 is built from 17 residues. The CDR3 bases are TGTGCCACCAGTGATTCTTACAGGGCTTGGGGGACCGGGGAGCTGTTTTTT. Residues: CATSDSYRAWGTGELFF.

A few counts support this clonotype. V and J are TRBV12-3 or TRBV12-4 and TRBJ1-4; the D is unclear. This CDR3 region has 11 residues. Trimming removed 6 bases at V and 10 bases at J, with 9 bases between. The CDR3 is CASSDGGKLFF. CDR3 DNA sequence: TGTGCCAGCAGCGACGGCGGAAAACTGTTTTTT.

The chain joins TRBV29-1 to TRBJ1-2; maybe TRBD1 (5 bases). The CDR3 consists of 13 residues. Germline V gene lookup returns CDR1 SQVTM and CDR2 ANQGSEA. CDR3 sequence reads: CSAPGATNYGYTF. The CDR3 region has the DNA TGCAGTGCCCCCGGGGCGACAAACTATGGCTACACCTTC. The full variable domain, its missing parts supplied by reference TRBV29-1 and TRBJ1-2, is SAVISQKPSRDICQRGTSLTIQCQVDSQVTMMFWYRQQPGQSLTLIATANQGSEATYESGFVIDKFPISRPNLTFSTLTVSNMSPEDSSIYLCSAPGATNYGYTFGSGTRLTVV.

The rearrangement joins TRBV4-3 to TRBJ2-2; 8 bases map to TRBD2. The germline V gene has CDR1 LGHNA and CDR2 YSLEER. The V segment lost 0 bases and the J segment 5 bases; nucleotides outside the gene matches: 5. This CDR3 has 16 residues. CDR3 sequence: CASSQDRAGGTGELFF. The CDR3 bases are TGCGCCAGCAGCCAAGATCGGGCGGGAGGTACCGGGGAGCTGTTTTTT.

V usage is TRBV10-3 and J usage is TRBJ2-7, with D perhaps matching TRBD2 (6 bases). This CDR3 region has 14 residues. V was clipped by 3 bases and J by 6 bases, with 15 bases between them. Per the germline V gene, CDR1 is ENHRY and CDR2 is SYGVKD. DNA for the CDR3: TGTGCCATCAGTGATCTAAGGAGGGAGTCCGAGCAGTACTTC. Translating gives CAISDLRRESEQYF.

This clonotype was recorded a few times. The chain carries TRBV2 and TRBJ1-1, with no clear D. CDR1 is SNHLY and CDR2 is FYNNEI in the germline V gene. This CDR3 comprises 14 residues. Trimming stripped 0 bases from V and 1 base from J, with 6 bases between. The CDR3 here is CASSEALPNTEAFF. The DNA for the CDR3 is TGTGCCAGCAGTGAAGCGCTCCCGAACACTGAAGCTTTCTTT.

V gene TRBV28 combines with J gene TRBJ2-3; 9 nucleotides line up with TRBD2. With 10 bases clipped from V and 2 bases from J, the junction kept 10 bases outside the gene matches. The CDR3 has 15 residues. Germline assignment: CDR1 MDHEN and CDR2 SYDVKM. CDR3: CATSHGLANTDTQYF. The CDR3 DNA reads TGTGCCACCAGCCACGGACTAGCGAACACAGATACGCAGTATTTT. Complete variable domain (other parts from reference TRBV28 and TRBJ2-3): DVKVTQSSRYLVKRTGEKVFLECVQDMDHENMFWYRQDPGLGLRLIYFSYDVKMKEKGDIPEGYSVSREKKERFSLILESASTNQTSMYLCATSHGLANTDTQYFGPGTRLTVL.

The V call is TRBV10-3, the J call TRBJ1-5, with 7 positions matching TRBD1. This CDR3 spans 13 amino acids. V was clipped by 6 bases and J by 7 bases; unmatched bases: 6. Germline CDR1 is ENHRY and CDR2 is SYGVKD. The CDR3 sequence: CAISRDSLQPQHF. In nucleotides, the CDR3 is TGTGCCATCAGCCGGGACAGCTTGCAGCCCCAGCATTTT.

This clonotype was found once. V and J are TRBV4-1 and TRBJ2-3; D is ambiguous. V was cut by 1 base and J by 4 bases, with 12 bases left in between. There are 15 residues in the CDR3. Germline lookup yields CDR1 MGHRA and CDR2 YSYEKL. CDR3 residues: CASSQVVLGADTQYF. DNA of the CDR3: TGCGCCAGCAGCCAAGTTGTCCTTGGGGCAGATACGCAGTATTTT.

This clonotype showed up just a few times. The chain combines TRBV10-3 with TRBJ2-7, with D perhaps given as TRBD1 or TRBD2 (5 bases each). Looked up from germline, CDR1 is ENHRY and CDR2 is SYGVKD. V dropped 4 bases and J dropped 3 bases, with 16 bases sitting between them. The CDR3 sequence is 15 residues long. For the CDR3, the DNA is TGTGCCATCAGTGGGTCCGTCGGGACGGTCTACGAGCAGTACTTC. Amino acid sequence: CAISGSVGTVYEQYF.

This clonotype was counted a few times. V usage is TRBV12-3 or TRBV12-4 and J usage is TRBJ1-1, with a tentative D call TRBD1 (6 bases). This CDR3 spans 13 amino acids. Trimming took 6 bases from V and 3 from J, leaving 11 bases between them. This CDR3 reads CASSPDSYTEAFF. The CDR3 region has the DNA TGTGCCAGCAGCCCGGACAGCTACACTGAAGCTTTCTTT.

A few counts support this clonotype. CDR3 bases: TGCGCCAGCAGCCAAGAAGTGACGTTTGACGAGCAGTACTTC. Translation: CASSQEVTFDEQYF. The genes are TRBV4-1 and TRBJ2-7; no definite D call. The V gene's germline CDR1 is MGHRA and CDR2 YSYEKL. CDR3 length: 14 amino acids. V lost 0 bases and J 5 bases, leaving 11 bases between the germline ends.

This clonotype was recorded a few times. This chain joins TRBV5-1 and TRBJ1-2; no reliable D call. The germline V gene encodes CDR1 SGHRS and CDR2 YFSETQ. The CDR3 covers 14 residues. Trimming stripped 1 base from V and 6 bases from J, with 13 bases between. The CDR3 sequence is CASSLKNPLHGYTF. The CDR3 nucleotides read TGCGCCAGCAGCTTGAAGAACCCCCTCCATGGCTACACCTTC.